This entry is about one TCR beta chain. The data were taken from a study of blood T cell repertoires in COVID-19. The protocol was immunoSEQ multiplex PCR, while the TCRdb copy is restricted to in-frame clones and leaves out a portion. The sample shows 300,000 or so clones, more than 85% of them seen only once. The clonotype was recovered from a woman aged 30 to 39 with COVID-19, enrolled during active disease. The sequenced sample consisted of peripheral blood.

As DNA, the CDR3 is TGTGCCAGCAGCCAAGTACAGCTGAACACTGAAGCTTTCTTT. As protein: CASSQVQLNTEAFF. The chain couples TRBV14 to TRBJ1-1; D ambiguous. From germline, CDR1 is SGHDN and CDR2 FVKESK. V lost 1 base, J lost 0 bases, and 6 bases lay in between. The CDR3 runs 14 residues.